A single sample gave rise to the 27 T cell receptor beta chains below, sequenced in a study of cytomegalovirus exposure and HLA in healthy donors. The PCR had 60 Vbeta and 13 Jbeta primers. Measured with immunoSEQ multiplex PCR; TCRdb has only the in-frame clones, and not every one. The sample holds 130,000 or so clones. Sequenced: PBMCs. These receptors came from a woman between 35 and 50 years old in good health and CMV-seropositive.

The chain links TRBV28 to TRBJ2-7; 7 bases line up with TRBD2. The germline V gene has CDR1 MDHEN and CDR2 SYDVKM. This CDR3 region has 12 residues. J was trimmed by 12 bases and V by 6 bases; bases with no gene match: 11. This CDR3 reads CASRMKRDGWYF. CDR3 nucleotide sequence: TGTGCCAGCAGGATGAAGCGGGACGGATGGTACTTC.

V usage is TRBV19 and J usage is TRBJ2-1, with TRBD2 matching over 8 bases. The V segment lost 3 bases and the J segment 1 base; nucleotides outside the gene matches: 17. The CDR3 is made up of 20 amino acids. Germline V gene sequence: CDR1 LNHDA, CDR2 SQIVND (reference sequence). CDR3 in amino acids: CASSIPSLAVRRESYNEQFF. CDR3 bases: TGTGCCAGTAGTATTCCTTCACTAGCGGTCCGGAGGGAGTCCTACAATGAGCAGTTCTTC.

The gene calls are TRBV28 and TRBJ2-1, with 10 bases that match TRBD2. The germline V gene encodes CDR1 MDHEN and CDR2 SYDVKM. The V gene end was trimmed by 6 bases and the J gene end by 5 bases; junction bases not matched to a gene: 7. The CDR3 sequence is 15 residues long. The CDR3 nucleotides are TGTGCCAGCAGCCTCGGACTAGCGGCCGACAATGAGCAGTTCTTC. Protein: CASSLGLAADNEQFF. Full variable domain (outside the CDR3, taken from reference TRBV28 and TRBJ2-1): DVKVTQSSRYLVKRTGEKVFLECVQDMDHENMFWYRQDPGLGLRLIYFSYDVKMKEKGDIPEGYSVSREKKERFSLILESASTNQTSMYLCASSLGLAADNEQFFGPGTRLTVL.

The CDR3 region is CAISDGGLNQPQHF. The CDR3 nucleotides read TGTGCCATCAGTGACGGAGGGCTCAATCAGCCCCAGCATTTT. The V and J genes are TRBV10-3 and TRBJ1-5; D is unclear. Germline assignment: CDR1 ENHRY and CDR2 SYGVKD. The ends were cut back, 3 bases at V and 3 bases at J, with 9 bases in the middle. The CDR3 sequence is 14 residues long.

V usage is TRBV7-9 and J usage is TRBJ2-7; tentative D call: TRBD1 (6 bases). The CDR3 contains 12 residues. CDR1 is SEHNR, CDR2 FQNEAQ, per germline (reference sequence). The V end was cut by 3 bases, the J end by 7 bases, with 10 bases between. In DNA form, the CDR3 reads TGTGCCAGCAGCTTGGGGGCGCAAGAGCAGTACTTC. The encoded protein is CASSLGAQEQYF.

The CDR3 protein is CASSGLDTEAFF. CDR3 DNA: TGTGCCAGTTCAGGGTTGGACACTGAAGCTTTCTTT. V and J are TRBV11-2 and TRBJ1-1; D may be TRBD1 (5 bases). CDR3 size: 12 residues. Germline V CDR1 and CDR2: SGHAT, FQNNGV. V gave up 9 bases and J gave up 3 bases, with 11 bases separating them.

The chain links TRBV11-2 to TRBJ2-1, with D perhaps TRBD2 (5 bases). V lost 5 bases and J 2 bases, leaving 7 bases between the germline ends. The CDR3 is made up of 13 amino acids. CDR1 and CDR2 from the germline V gene are SGHAT and FQNNGV. The CDR3 region is CASSVGTYNEQFF. CDR3 in DNA: TGTGCCAGCAGCGTCGGGACCTACAATGAGCAGTTCTTC.

The V and J genes are TRBV11-3 and TRBJ2-2, with a weak D call TRBD2 (5 bases). This CDR3 region has 13 residues. CDR1 and CDR2 from the germline V gene are SGHNT and YENEEA. Trimming took off 4 bases at V and 4 bases at J, with 7 bases between the two ends. The CDR3: CASSSRGTGELFF. CDR3 nucleotide sequence: TGTGCCAGCAGCTCCCGGGGCACCGGGGAGCTGTTTTTT.

V and J are TRBV7-8 and TRBJ1-3; the D is unclear. This CDR3 is 14 amino acids long. Trimming removed 4 bases from V and 7 bases from J, with 14 bases in between. Germline V gives CDR1 SGHVS, CDR2 FQNEAQ. The CDR3 is CASSSISSANTIYF. CDR3 in DNA: TGTGCCAGCAGCTCCATAAGCAGCGCGAACACCATATATTTT.

This chain links TRBV6-1 with TRBJ2-7, with D maybe TRBD2 (7 bases). This CDR3 spans 14 amino acids. Trimming removed 10 bases at V and 3 bases at J, with 19 bases between. Germline CDR1 and CDR2: MNHNS and SASEGT. This chain's CDR3 is CATATGRGDYEQYF. The CDR3 DNA sequence: TGTGCCACCGCAACGGGGAGGGGGGACTACGAGCAGTACTTC.

The chain links TRBV5-1 to TRBJ2-7; TRBD1 aligns across 8 bases. Trimming cost V 6 bases and J 0 bases; bases outside gene matches: 5. The germline gives CDR1 SGHRS, CDR2 YFSETQ. The CDR3 runs 14 residues. The CDR3 coding sequence is TGCGCCAGCAAGGGGGACAGGAGCTCCTACGAGCAGTACTTC. Translating gives CASKGDRSSYEQYF.

The chain is built from TRBV7-2 and TRBJ2-1; 10 nucleotides match TRBD2. V lost 6 bases and J lost 4; bases outside the gene matches: 6. The CDR3 contains 15 residues. Germline-derived CDR1 and CDR2 are SGHTA and FQGNSA. This chain's CDR3 is CASSPLAGVYNEQFF. CDR3 DNA sequence: TGTGCCAGCAGTCCCCTAGCGGGAGTATACAATGAGCAGTTCTTC.

The rearrangement uses TRBV19 and TRBJ2-2; no reliable D call. The CDR3 covers 14 residues. The germline V gene encodes CDR1 LNHDA and CDR2 SQIVND (reference sequence). V lost 5 bases and J 1 base, leaving 8 bases between the germline ends. CDR3 amino acids: CASSPSKNTGELFF. The CDR3, as DNA: TGTGCCAGTAGTCCAAGCAAGAACACCGGGGAGCTGTTTTTT. The variable domain in full, with the rest retrieved from reference TRBV19 and TRBJ2-2, is DGGITQSPKYLFRKEGQNVTLSCEQNLNHDAMYWYRQDPGQGLRLIYYSQIVNDFQKGDIAEGYSVSREKKESFPLTVTSAQKNPTAFYLCASSPSKNTGELFFGEGSRLTVL.

The CDR3 DNA follows: TGCGCCAGCAGCTTACCTGGGGCGCGAGGCTACACCTTC. This encodes CASSLPGARGYTF. The J gene is TRBJ1-2, the V gene TRBV5-1; D possibly corresponds to TRBD1 (5 bases). V was shortened by 2 bases and J by 8 bases, with 13 bases between the two germline ends. The CDR3 has 13 amino acids. The germline V gene encodes CDR1 SGHRS and CDR2 YFSETQ.

The gene calls are TRBV29-1 and TRBJ1-2, with a possible D match to TRBD1 (6 bases). V was clipped by 4 bases and J by 7 bases, with 19 bases between them. CDR1 and CDR2 from the germline V gene are SQVTM and ANQGSEA. The CDR3 is made up of 14 amino acids. The CDR3 DNA sequence: TGCAGCGTTGGTCGGTCAGGGGAGTTAGGTGGCTACACCTTC. It translates to CSVGRSGELGGYTF.

Regarding this clone: One junction end does not reproduce the germline sequence, and a read error may be involved. V is TRBV4-1 and J is TRBJ2-5, with a weak D call TRBD2 (5 bases). The germline V gene encodes CDR1 MGHRA and CDR2 YSYEKL. CDR3 length equals 17 residues. The CDR3 spells CANSQDPRAGGLETQYF. The CDR3, as DNA: TGCGCCAACAGCCAAGACCCTCGGGCAGGCGGACTGGAGACCCAGTACTTC.

The chain links TRBV5-6 to TRBJ1-2; D gene uncertain. The CDR3 is 15 amino acids. V shed 5 bases and J shed 6 bases, with 20 bases lying between them. CDR1 is SGHDT and CDR2 is YYEEEE in the germline V gene. CDR3 sequence (DNA): TGTGCCAGCAGTTTAGGTTGGGTAGGTGCGGATGGCTACACCTTC. Its translation: CASSLGWVGADGYTF.

Details on this clone: At one boundary the junction diverges from the germline segment, which might be a read error. This rearrangement joins TRBV28 to TRBJ1-2, with D possibly matching TRBD1 (6 bases). This CDR3 has 13 residues. CDR1 MDHEN and CDR2 SYDVKM come from the germline V gene. CDR3 loop: CASSLLDSYGYTF. The DNA of the CDR3 is TGTGCCAGCAGCTTATTGGACAGCTACGGCTACACCTTC.

This chain joins TRBV28 and TRBJ2-2; TRBD1 aligns across 10 bases. Germline-derived CDR1 and CDR2 are MDHEN and SYDVKM. V lost 0 bases, J lost 6 bases, and 1 base stayed unmatched. This CDR3 is 15 amino acids long. The CDR3 DNA follows: TGTGCCAGCAGTTTATGGGGACAGGGGTCCGGGGAGCTGTTTTTT. Its translation: CASSLWGQGSGELFF. The whole variable domain, filled in from reference TRBV28 and TRBJ2-2, reads DVKVTQSSRYLVKRTGEKVFLECVQDMDHENMFWYRQDPGLGLRLIYFSYDVKMKEKGDIPEGYSVSREKKERFSLILESASTNQTSMYLCASSLWGQGSGELFFGEGSRLTVL.

This chain connects TRBV7-2 to TRBJ2-1; 9 nucleotides align to TRBD2. From germline, CDR1 is SGHTA and CDR2 FQGNSA. The CDR3 has 11 residues. The ends lost 10 bases at V and 10 bases at J; junction bases unmatched: 5. The CDR3 DNA follows: TGTGCCACGGAAAGCGGGAGGGAGCAGTTCTTC. Protein: CATESGREQFF.

The genes are TRBV9 and TRBJ1-4; D possibly corresponds to TRBD1 (5 bases). This CDR3 has 18 residues. CDR1 is SGDLS, CDR2 YYNGEE, per germline. Trimming pared 4 bases from V and 7 bases from J, leaving 26 bases between. The CDR3 DNA reads TGTGCCAGCAGCCTATTAATTCACACCAGGGAATATTGTGAAAAACTGTTTTTT. Amino acids: CASSLLIHTREYCEKLFF. Supplemented by reference TRBV9 and TRBJ1-4, the full variable domain reads DSGVTQTPKHLITATGQRVTLRCSPRSGDLSVYWYQQSLDQGLQFLIQYYNGEERAKGNILERFSAQQFPDLHSELNLSSLELGDSALYFCASSLLIHTREYCEKLFFGSGTQLSVL.

This chain links TRBV28 with TRBJ1-1; TRBD1 agrees at 7 bases. V lost 6 bases to trimming and J lost 2 bases; unmatched junction nucleotides: 9. The germline gives CDR1 MDHEN, CDR2 SYDVKM. The CDR3 has 15 amino acids. CDR3 DNA sequence: TGTGCCAGCAGGTTTGGGACAGCCAGTAACACTGAAGCTTTCTTT. Its protein is CASRFGTASNTEAFF.

The rearrangement links TRBV14 to TRBJ2-7; 8 bases are a match to TRBD1. This CDR3 has 16 amino acids. V gave up 5 bases and J gave up 3 bases; unmatched junction bases: 12. Germline loops: CDR1 SGHDN, CDR2 FVKESK. The DNA for the CDR3 is TGTGCCAGCAGCAAACTTCGGACAGGGCGGTACTACGAGCAGTACTTC. Amino acid sequence: CASSKLRTGRYYEQYF.

The V gene is TRBV18, the J gene TRBJ2-7; 9 bases agree with TRBD1. The CDR3 sequence is 14 residues long. The germline gives CDR1 KGHSH, CDR2 LQKENI. The V gene end was trimmed by 4 bases and the J gene end by 5 bases; junction bases not matched to a gene: 6. The CDR3 reads CASSRGTGNDEQYF. Written as DNA, the CDR3 is TGTGCCAGCTCACGAGGGACAGGGAACGACGAGCAGTACTTC.

The CDR3 loop is CASSVVSSGDTQYF. The CDR3 DNA reads as TGTGCCAGCAGCGTAGTGTCTAGCGGGGATACGCAGTATTTT. The V gene is TRBV9, the J gene TRBJ2-3, with 8 nucleotides matching TRBD2. The J segment lost 6 bases and the V segment lost 0 bases, leaving 3 bases of the junction unmatched. CDR1 and CDR2 (germline): SGDLS, YYNGEE. There are 14 residues in the CDR3.

The chain couples TRBV7-6 to TRBJ1-3, with 9 bases lining up with TRBD1. V gave up 8 bases and J gave up 2 bases; unmatched junction bases: 7. Germline V lookup: CDR1 SGHVS, CDR2 FNYEAQ. CDR3 length equals 15 residues. The CDR3 region has the DNA TGTGCCAGCTCGACGACAGGGGGAGCTGGAAACACCATATATTTT. Translation: CASSTTGGAGNTIYF.

On this clone: At one end, the junction sequence differs from germline, possibly due to a read error. The gene calls are TRBV7-7 and TRBJ2-7, with TRBD1 matching over 11 bases. The germline gives CDR1 SSHAT, CDR2 FNYEAQ (reference sequence). CDR3 length: 15 residues. The CDR3 sequence: CASSPAGQGAHEQYF. DNA for the CDR3: TGTGCTAGCAGCCCAGCCGGACAGGGGGCCCACGAGCAGTACTTC. The whole variable domain, remainder taken from reference TRBV7-7 and TRBJ2-7, is GAGVSQSPRYKVTKRGQDVTLRCDPISSHATLYWYQQALGQGPEFLTYFNYEAQPDKSGLPSDRFSAERPEGSISTLTIQRTEQRDSAMYRCASSPAGQGAHEQYFGPGTRLTVT.